The sequence of this T cell receptor (beta chain) was determined in a study of cytomegalovirus exposure and HLA in healthy donors. Study-wide points: Some TCR beta chains (around 180 of them) were listed as cytomegalovirus-associated. Among CMV-associated TCR beta chains, most appeared HLA-restricted in a later analysis. Cytomegalovirus status, reportedly, was diagnosed with high specificity and sensitivity by the classifier.

Notes on this clone: What it binds is not known.

Researchers ran the PCR with 60 Vbeta and 13 Jbeta primers. In the original analysis: The count from a later analysis was about 80 million unique TCR beta chains, 9 million to 12 million of them shared. TCRdb's table, derived via immunoSEQ multiplex PCR, lists solely in-frame clones and lacks some. The V and J calls and clone size are taken from that table; D and trimming were inferred from the DNA. Of some 200,000 clones detected, around 80% appear once; the ten largest clones hold 0.63%. V lost 3 bases to trimming and J lost 2 bases, with 11 bases between them. Per germline, CDR1 SQVTM and CDR2 ANQGSEA. This CDR3 is built from 13 residues.

The chain uses TRBV29-1 and TRBJ2-7, with D possibly TRBD2 on 6 matching bases. Material: PBMCs. The receptor was derived from a man younger than 35 in good health and CMV-seronegative. As DNA, the CDR3 is TGCAGCGTTGATGCAGGAGGGGCCTACGAGCAGTACTTC. Protein product: CSVDAGGAYEQYF.